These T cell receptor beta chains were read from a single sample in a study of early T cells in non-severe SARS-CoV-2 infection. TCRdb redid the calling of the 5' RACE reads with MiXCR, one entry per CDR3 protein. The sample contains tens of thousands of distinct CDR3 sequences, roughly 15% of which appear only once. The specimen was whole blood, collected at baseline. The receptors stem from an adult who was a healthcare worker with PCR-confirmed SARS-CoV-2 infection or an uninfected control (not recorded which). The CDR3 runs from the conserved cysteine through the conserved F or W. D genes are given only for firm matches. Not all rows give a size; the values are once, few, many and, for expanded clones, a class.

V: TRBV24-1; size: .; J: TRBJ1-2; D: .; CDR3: CATSDSHRDYGYTF; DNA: TGTGCCACCAGTGATTCTCACCGAGACTATGGCTACACCTTC
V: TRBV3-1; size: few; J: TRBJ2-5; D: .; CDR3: CASSQDRFGTQYF; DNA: TGTGCCAGCAGCCAAGACCGTTTCGGGACCCAGTACTTC
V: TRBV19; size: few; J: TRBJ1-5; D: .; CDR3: CASSLPGRLNQPQHF; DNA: TGTGCCAGTAGCCTACCGGGACGTCTCAATCAGCCCCAGCATTTT
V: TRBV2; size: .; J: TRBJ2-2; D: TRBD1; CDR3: CASRDRTGRGELFF; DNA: TGTGCCAGCAGGGACAGGACCGGCCGCGGGGAGCTGTTTTTT
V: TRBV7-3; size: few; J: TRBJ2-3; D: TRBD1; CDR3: CASSTGGDTQYF; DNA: TGTGCCAGCAGCACAGGGGGGGATACGCAGTATTTT
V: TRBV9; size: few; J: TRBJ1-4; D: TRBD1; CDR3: CASSQGGAYEKLFF; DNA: TGTGCCAGCAGCCAAGGGGGCGCGTATGAAAAACTGTTTTTT
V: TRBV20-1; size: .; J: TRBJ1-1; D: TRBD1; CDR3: CSARNRGHGSTEAFF; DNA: TGCAGTGCGAGGAACAGGGGGCACGGGAGCACTGAAGCTTTCTTT
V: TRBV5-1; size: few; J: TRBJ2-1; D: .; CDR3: CASSLAGVRYNEQFF; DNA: TGCGCCAGCAGCTTGGCAGGAGTTAGGTACAATGAGCAGTTCTTC
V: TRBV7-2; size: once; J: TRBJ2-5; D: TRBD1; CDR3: CASSTGALQETQYF; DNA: TGTGCCAGCAGCACAGGGGCCCTCCAAGAGACCCAGTACTTC
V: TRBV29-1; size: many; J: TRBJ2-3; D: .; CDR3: CSVEDRTFHTQYF; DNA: TGCAGCGTTGAGGACCGGACTTTTCATACGCAGTATTTT
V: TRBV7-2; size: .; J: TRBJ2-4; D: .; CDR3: CASSLPGAAKNIQYF; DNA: TGTGCCAGCAGCTTGCCAGGGGCAGCCAAAAACATTCAGTACTTC
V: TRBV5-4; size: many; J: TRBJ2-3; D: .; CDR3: CASSPPMARGTDTQYF; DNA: TGTGCCAGCAGCCCCCCCATGGCTAGGGGAACAGATACGCAGTATTTT
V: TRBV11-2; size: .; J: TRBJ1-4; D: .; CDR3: CASSLGEGLKLFF; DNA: TGTGCCAGCAGCTTAGGAGAGGGTCTGAAACTGTTTTTT
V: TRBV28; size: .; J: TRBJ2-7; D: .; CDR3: CASSLWARVGSAEQYF; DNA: TGTGCCAGCAGTTTATGGGCACGGGTGGGTTCAGCCGAGCAGTACTTC
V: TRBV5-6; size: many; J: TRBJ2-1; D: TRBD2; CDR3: CASSSRGLAGGRNEQFF; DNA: TGTGCCAGCAGCTCTCGAGGACTAGCGGGAGGAAGGAATGAGCAGTTCTTC
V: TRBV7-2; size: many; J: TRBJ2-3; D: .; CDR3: CASSPNTDTQYF; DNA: TGTGCCAGCAGCCCTAACACAGATACGCAGTATTTT
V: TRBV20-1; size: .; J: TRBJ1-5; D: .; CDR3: CSAVPRTVVHF; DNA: TGCAGTGCGGTTCCCCGGACTGTTGTTCATTTT
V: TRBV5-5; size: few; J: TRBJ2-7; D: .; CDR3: CASSLAAGDYEQYF; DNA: TGTGCCAGCAGTTTGGCGGCCGGAGACTACGAGCAGTACTTC
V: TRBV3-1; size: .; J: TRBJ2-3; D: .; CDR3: CASSRRVSDTQYF; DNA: TGTGCCAGCAGCCGCAGGGTATCGGATACGCAGTATTTT
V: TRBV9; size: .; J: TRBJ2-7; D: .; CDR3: CASSVGPNYEQYF; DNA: TGTGCCAGCAGCGTAGGACCGAATTACGAGCAGTACTTC
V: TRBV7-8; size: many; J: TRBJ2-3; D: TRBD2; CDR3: CASSLTSGSLSDTQYF; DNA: TGTGCCAGCAGCTTAACTAGCGGGAGCCTCTCAGATACGCAGTATTTT
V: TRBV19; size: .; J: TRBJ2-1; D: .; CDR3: CASEGDNEQFF; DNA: TGTGCCAGTGAGGGGGACAATGAGCAGTTCTTC
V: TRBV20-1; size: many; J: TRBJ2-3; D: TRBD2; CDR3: CSAPAGGHRSYWKQYF; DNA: TGCAGTGCTCCCGCGGGGGGACACCGATCTTATTGGAAGCAGTATTTT
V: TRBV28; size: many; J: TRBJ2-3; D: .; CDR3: CASSLPDTDTQYF; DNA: TGTGCCAGCAGTTTACCGGACACAGATACGCAGTATTTT
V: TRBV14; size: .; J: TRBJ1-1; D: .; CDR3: CASSQDRGNVDTEAFF; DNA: TGTGCCAGCAGCCAAGACAGGGGTAACGTGGACACTGAAGCTTTCTTT
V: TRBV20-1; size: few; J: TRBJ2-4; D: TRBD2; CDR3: CRAGLAGNIQYF; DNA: TGCAGAGCGGGACTAGCGGGGAACATTCAGTACTTC
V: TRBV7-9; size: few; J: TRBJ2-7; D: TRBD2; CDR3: CASSPSGLGNYEQYF; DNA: TGTGCCAGCAGCCCCTCGGGACTAGGCAACTACGAGCAGTACTTC
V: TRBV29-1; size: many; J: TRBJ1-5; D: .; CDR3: CSVRTGMGEYQPQHF; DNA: TGCAGCGTCCGAACCGGGATGGGAGAGTATCAGCCCCAGCATTTT
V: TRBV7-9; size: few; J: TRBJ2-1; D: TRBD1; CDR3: CASSPMDRGQFF; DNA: TGTGCCAGCAGCCCCATGGACAGGGGGCAGTTCTTC
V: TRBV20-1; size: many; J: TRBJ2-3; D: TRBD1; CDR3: CSARRGRGPDTQYF; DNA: TGCAGTGCTAGAAGAGGCAGGGGGCCAGATACGCAGTATTTT
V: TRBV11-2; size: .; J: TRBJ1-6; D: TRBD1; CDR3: CASSPLGQGKGSPLHF; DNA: TGTGCCAGCAGCCCACTGGGACAGGGGAAGGGATCACCCCTCCACTTT
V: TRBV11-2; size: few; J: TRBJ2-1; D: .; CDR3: CASSLILSSSYNEQFF; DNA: TGTGCCAGCAGCTTAATCCTCTCGAGCTCCTACAATGAGCAGTTCTTC
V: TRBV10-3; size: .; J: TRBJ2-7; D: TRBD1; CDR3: CAISKIPGQGCSYEQYF; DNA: TGTGCCATCAGTAAAATCCCGGGACAGGGGTGCTCCTACGAGCAGTACTTC
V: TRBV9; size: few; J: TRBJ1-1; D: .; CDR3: CASSVGVGLLNTEAFF; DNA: TGTGCCAGCAGCGTAGGTGTGGGACTCCTGAACACTGAAGCTTTCTTT
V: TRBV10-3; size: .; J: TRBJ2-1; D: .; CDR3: CAISQAGSSYNEQFF; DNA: TGTGCCATCAGCCAAGCGGGTTCCTCCTACAATGAGCAGTTCTTC
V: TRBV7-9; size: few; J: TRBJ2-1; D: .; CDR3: CASSSFSGYDEQFF; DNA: TGTGCCAGCAGCTCTTTCTCAGGATACGATGAGCAGTTCTTC
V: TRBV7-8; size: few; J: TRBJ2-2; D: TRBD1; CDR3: CASTPYRGTGELFF; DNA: TGTGCCAGCACCCCCTACAGGGGAACCGGGGAGCTGTTTTTT
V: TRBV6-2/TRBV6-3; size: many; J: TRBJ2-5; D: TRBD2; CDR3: CASSLRGLEGETQYF; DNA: TGTGCCAGCAGTCTGCGGGGACTAGAGGGAGAGACCCAGTACTTC
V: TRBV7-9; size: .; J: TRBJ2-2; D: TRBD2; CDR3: CASSRGLAGVTGELFF; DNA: TGTGCCAGCAGCCGGGGACTAGCGGGAGTCACCGGGGAGCTGTTTTTT
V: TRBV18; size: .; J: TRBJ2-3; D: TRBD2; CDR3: CASRTSGRGTDTQYF; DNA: TGTGCCAGCCGTACTAGCGGGAGAGGCACAGATACGCAGTATTTT
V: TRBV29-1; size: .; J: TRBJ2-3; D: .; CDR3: CSVQRGTDTQYF; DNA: TGCAGCGTTCAGCGGGGCACAGATACGCAGTATTTT
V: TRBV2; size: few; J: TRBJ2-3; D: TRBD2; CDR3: CASRPGTSGTETQYF; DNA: TGTGCCAGCAGGCCTGGGACTAGCGGGACGGAAACGCAGTATTTT
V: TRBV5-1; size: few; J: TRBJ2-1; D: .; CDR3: CASSSERGYNEQFF; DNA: TGCGCCAGCAGCTCGGAACGGGGTTACAATGAGCAGTTCTTC
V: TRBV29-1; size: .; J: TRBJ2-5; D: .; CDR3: CSVDKRQETQYF; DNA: TGCAGCGTTGACAAGAGGCAAGAGACCCAGTACTTC
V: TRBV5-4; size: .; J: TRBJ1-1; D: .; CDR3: CASSLVGYPEAFF; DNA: TGTGCCAGCAGCTTGGTAGGGTACCCTGAAGCTTTCTTT
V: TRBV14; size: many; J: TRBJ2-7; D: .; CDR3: CASSQVLGGINEQYF; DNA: TGTGCCAGCAGCCAAGTTCTCGGAGGGATCAACGAGCAGTACTTC
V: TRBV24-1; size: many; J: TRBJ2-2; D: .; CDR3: CATSDLSGAYANTGELFF; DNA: TGTGCCACCAGTGATTTGTCTGGGGCATACGCGAACACCGGGGAGCTGTTTTTT
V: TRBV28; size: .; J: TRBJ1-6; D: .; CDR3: CASTPAWHNSPLHF; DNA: TGTGCCAGCACCCCGGCGTGGCATAATTCACCCCTCCACTTT
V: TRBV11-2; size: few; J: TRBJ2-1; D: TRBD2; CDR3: CASSPKRELSEQFF; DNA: TGTGCCAGCAGCCCTAAGCGGGAGTTAAGTGAGCAGTTCTTC
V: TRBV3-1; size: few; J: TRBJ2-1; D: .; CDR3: CASSQLPNEQFF; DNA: TGTGCCAGCAGCCAACTCCCCAATGAGCAGTTCTTC
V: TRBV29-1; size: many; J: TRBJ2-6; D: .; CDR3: CSVATGANVLTF; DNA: TGCAGCGTTGCAACTGGGGCCAACGTCCTGACTTTC
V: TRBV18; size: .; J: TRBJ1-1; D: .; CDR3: CASSSGQPSIGEAFF; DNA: TGTGCCAGCTCTTCTGGACAGCCAAGTATAGGTGAAGCTTTCTTT
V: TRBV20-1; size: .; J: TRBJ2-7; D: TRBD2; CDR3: CSAEGGFGRASREQYF; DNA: TGCAGTGCCGAGGGTGGTTTCGGGAGGGCCAGTAGGGAGCAGTACTTC
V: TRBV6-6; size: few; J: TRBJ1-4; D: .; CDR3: CASSYDPGLNEKLFF; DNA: TGTGCCAGCAGTTACGACCCTGGACTAAATGAAAAACTGTTTTTT
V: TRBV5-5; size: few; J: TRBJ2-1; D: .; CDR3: CASSYTSRDSYNEQFF; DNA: TGTGCCAGCAGCTACACGTCCCGGGACTCCTACAATGAGCAGTTCTTC
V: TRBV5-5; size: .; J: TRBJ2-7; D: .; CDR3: CASSTGLAVSYEQYF; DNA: TGTGCCAGCAGCACCGGACTTGCGGTCTCCTACGAGCAGTACTTC
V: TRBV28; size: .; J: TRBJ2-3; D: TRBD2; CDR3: CASSLLGTSGTSTDTQYF; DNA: TGTGCCAGCAGTTTATTAGGGACTAGCGGAACTAGCACAGATACGCAGTATTTT
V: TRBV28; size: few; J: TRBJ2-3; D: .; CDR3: CASSSPLAQYF; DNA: TGTGCCAGCAGTTCTCCCCTGGCGCAGTATTTT